These 28 T cell receptor beta chains share one sample of origin, sequenced in a study of identical twins. MiXCR was run by TCRdb on the 5' RACE reads, yielding one entry per CDR3 protein. The table has 240,000 or so distinct CDR3 sequences, 5.5% to 8% seen once. This same sample was also taken into another study, of yellow fever vaccine responses in identical twins.

The sequenced sample was memory (CD45RO+) T cells sorted from blood. The receptors come from a woman aged 18-29 years in good health.

V usage is TRBV5-1 and J usage is TRBJ2-6; 7 nucleotides align to TRBD1. Germline loops: CDR1 SGHRS, CDR2 YFSETQ. J gave up 1 base and V 4 bases, and 11 bases lay outside the gene matches. The CDR3 totals 18 residues. CDR3 in amino acids: CASSLEEQGSSGANVLTF. In DNA, the CDR3 is TGCGCCAGCAGCCTAGAGGAACAGGGGTCGTCTGGGGCCAACGTCCTGACTTTC.

This clonotype has just a few counts. The gene calls are TRBV7-3 and TRBJ2-2; D is possibly TRBD1 (5 bases). The CDR3 contains 18 residues. CDR1 and CDR2 from the germline V gene are SGHTA and FQGTGA. The V and J ends lost 1 base and 0 bases respectively, with 15 bases between them. In DNA, the CDR3 is TGTGCCAGCAGCTTAAGAGGTGGGGCTGGCACGAACACCGGGGAGCTGTTTTTT. It translates to CASSLRGGAGTNTGELFF. The variable domain in full, completed from reference TRBV7-3 and TRBJ2-2, reads GAGVSQTPSNKVTEKGKYVELRCDPISGHTALYWYRQSLGQGPEFLIYFQGTGAADDSGLPNDRFFAVRPEGSVSTLKIQRTERGDSAVYLCASSLRGGAGTNTGELFFGEGSRLTVL.

This clonotype was observed many times. The genes are TRBV5-1 and TRBJ2-2; D is possibly TRBD1 or TRBD2 (5 bases each). Germline V gives CDR1 SGHRS, CDR2 YFSETQ. Trimming stripped 1 base from V and 1 base from J, with 11 bases between. This CDR3 comprises 16 residues. The CDR3 DNA follows: TGCGCCAGCAGCTTGATTTTGGGGGTGAACACCGGGGAGCTGTTTTTT. It yields the protein CASSLILGVNTGELFF.

In its sample, this clonotype was seen many times. CDR3: CASSLDRDQPQHF. In DNA form, the CDR3 reads TGTGCCAGCAGCTTAGATAGGGACCAGCCCCAGCATTTT. The V and J genes are TRBV7-6 and TRBJ1-5, with a possible D match to TRBD1 (5 bases). CDR3 size: 13 residues. Trimming took off 1 base at V and 7 bases at J, with 8 bases between the two ends. Germline CDR1 is SGHVS and CDR2 is FNYEAQ.

This clonotype was observed a single time. J is TRBJ2-7 and V is TRBV11-3; D is undetermined. Germline V gives CDR1 SGHNT, CDR2 YENEEA. V gave up 5 bases and J gave up 0 bases, with 17 bases separating them. The CDR3 contains 16 residues. The CDR3 spells CASSHPGAPTSYEQYF. CDR3 DNA: TGTGCCAGCAGCCACCCAGGAGCGCCGACCTCCTACGAGCAGTACTTC.

The chain combines TRBV20-1 with TRBJ2-5, with D possibly matching TRBD2 (6 bases). V lost 3 bases to trimming and J lost 1 base, with 12 bases between them. This CDR3 spans 14 amino acids. Germline V lookup: CDR1 DFQATT, CDR2 SNEGSKA (reference sequence). CDR3 amino acids: CSARHGGAQETQYF. The CDR3 nucleotides are TGCAGTGCTAGGCATGGAGGGGCCCAAGAGACCCAGTACTTC.

This clonotype was picked up a small number of times. DNA for the CDR3: TGTGCCAGCAGTACCCGGACTAGCGGGAGGGTAACCCAGTACTTC. The encoded protein is CASSTRTSGRVTQYF. The chain carries TRBV28 and TRBJ2-5; 15 nucleotides align to TRBD2. The CDR3 spans 15 residues. V shed 5 bases, J shed 8 bases, and the junction held 6 bases outside the gene matches. Germline V gives CDR1 MDHEN, CDR2 SYDVKM.

This clonotype was seen repeatedly, ten times or more. The V gene is TRBV5-1, the J gene TRBJ2-5, with TRBD2 identical over 7 bases. Trimming at V came to 7 bases and at J to 5 bases, leaving 8 bases not matched to a gene. The CDR3 extends over 13 amino acids. Looked up from germline, CDR1 is SGHRS and CDR2 is YFSETQ. This CDR3 reads CASRQEGGETQYF. The CDR3 DNA sequence: TGCGCCAGCCGTCAGGAGGGAGGGGAGACCCAGTACTTC.

At least ten counts were recorded for this clonotype. The CDR3 DNA reads as TGCGCCAGCACACCGGCGGACGGCGTCACAGATACGCAGTATTTT. As protein: CASTPADGVTDTQYF. The rearrangement uses TRBV10-2 and TRBJ2-3; D unclear. CDR3 length: 15 residues. Germline CDR1 and CDR2: WSHSY and SAAADI. Trimming cost V 7 bases and J 2 bases, with 16 bases left between them.

The chain combines TRBV10-2 with TRBJ2-2, with 14 bases identical to TRBD2. In germline, CDR1 is WSHSY, CDR2 SAAADI. Losses at the gene ends were 2 bases for V and 3 bases for J; bases not matched to a gene: 5. CDR3 length: 18 amino acids. In DNA, the CDR3 is TGCGCCAGCAGTGAGGGACTAGCGGGGGGCAGGTACACCGGGGAGCTGTTTTTT. The encoded protein is CASSEGLAGGRYTGELFF.

The gene calls are TRBV18 and TRBJ2-1; D remains unclear. The CDR3 length is 18 residues. Germline CDR1 is KGHSH and CDR2 is LQKENI. The V and J ends lost 3 bases and 4 bases respectively, with 22 bases between them. CDR3: CASSPTLLVGLGYNEQFF. The CDR3 coding sequence is TGTGCCAGCTCACCGACATTGTTGGTAGGTTTAGGTTACAATGAGCAGTTCTTC.

This clonotype showed up many times. The chain is built from TRBV5-1 and TRBJ2-3, with D unresolved. Per germline, CDR1 SGHRS and CDR2 YFSETQ. The V and J ends lost 4 bases and 4 bases respectively, with 13 bases between them. The CDR3 length is 14 residues. CDR3 DNA: TGCGCCAGCAGCCAGGCCTCAGGAGCAGATACGCAGTATTTT. Protein: CASSQASGADTQYF.

This clonotype occurred a few times. The chain joins TRBV10-3 to TRBJ2-7; the match to TRBD1 covers 8 bases. The CDR3 sequence is 12 residues long. The trim removed 6 bases at V and 5 bases at J, leaving 3 bases unmatched. The V gene's germline CDR1 is ENHRY and CDR2 SYGVKD. CDR3 coding DNA: TGTGCCATCAGCCAGACAGGGGACGAGCAGTACGTC. This translates into CAISQTGDEQYV.

Only a few counts were recorded for this clonotype. The chain has TRBV20-1 and TRBJ1-2, with unresolved D. CDR3 size: 12 residues. Germline loops: CDR1 DFQATT, CDR2 SNEGSKA (reference sequence). Between the trimmed V and J ends, which lost 5 bases and 5 bases, there was a span of 12 bases. The CDR3 here is CSAYFYLYGYTF. CDR3 bases: TGCAGTGCTTACTTCTACCTATATGGCTACACCTTC.

V is TRBV2 and J is TRBJ1-1, with unresolved D. With 4 bases removed from V and 4 bases from J, the gap between germline ends came to 10 bases. The CDR3 is 13 residues long. Germline V lookup: CDR1 SNHLY, CDR2 FYNNEI. The CDR3 DNA follows: TGTGCCAGCAGTGTAATTCTCGGCACTGAAGCTTTCTTT. Translating it yields CASSVILGTEAFF.

This clonotype was seen repeatedly, ten times or more. This chain connects TRBV12-3 or TRBV12-4 to TRBJ1-2; possible D gene TRBD1, 6 bases. V lost 4 bases, J lost 2 bases, and 17 bases lay in between. The CDR3 runs 16 residues. CDR3 residues: CASSSFRQGRNYGYTF. CDR3 DNA sequence: TGTGCCAGCAGTTCCTTTCGGCAGGGGAGGAACTATGGCTACACCTTC.

Here the CDR3 DNA reads TGTGCCAGCAGCTCCCGGGGAGCGGGAAGGGGGAACACCGGGGAGCTGTTTTTT. This translates into CASSSRGAGRGNTGELFF. The J gene is TRBJ2-2, the V gene TRBV11-2; 7 bases align to TRBD2. The germline V gene has CDR1 SGHAT and CDR2 FQNNGV. The V and J ends lost 4 bases and 1 base, in that order; junction bases with no gene match: 12. The CDR3 spans 18 residues.

This clonotype was observed a few times. The V and J genes are TRBV5-4 and TRBJ2-1; 8 bases agree with TRBD2. CDR1 is SGHNT and CDR2 is YYREEE in the germline V gene (reference sequence). The CDR3 extends over 16 amino acids. The V segment lost 4 bases and the J segment 3 bases; nucleotides outside the gene matches: 9. For the CDR3, the DNA is TGTGCCAGCAGCCCGCCCGGGACTAGAGGCTACAATGAGCAGTTCTTC. It yields the protein CASSPPGTRGYNEQFF.

This clonotype has at least ten counts. This chain connects TRBV7-2 to TRBJ2-5; maybe TRBD1 (8 bases). CDR3 size: 16 residues. V gave up 5 bases and J gave up 1 base, with 17 bases separating them. Germline assignment: CDR1 SGHTA and CDR2 FQGNSA. The CDR3 DNA follows: TGTGCCAGCAGCCTCGGACAGGGAGGGTCCCAAGAGACCCAGTACTTC. This gives the protein CASSLGQGGSQETQYF.

The chain couples TRBV7-9 to TRBJ1-4, with D tentatively TRBD1 (6 bases). The CDR3 runs to 14 residues. Looked up from germline, CDR1 is SEHNR and CDR2 is FQNEAQ (reference sequence). V dropped 5 bases and J dropped 8 bases, with 15 bases sitting between them. The CDR3: CASSPGGGGEKLFF. The CDR3 DNA is TGTGCCAGCAGCCCAGGAGGGGGGGGCGAAAAACTGTTTTTT.

V and J are TRBV25-1 and TRBJ1-4; a weak D match, TRBD1 (5 bases). V dropped 2 bases and J dropped 1 base, with 8 bases sitting between them. The CDR3 extends over 15 amino acids. In germline, CDR1 is MGHDK, CDR2 SYGVNS. The CDR3 nucleotides are TGTGCCAGCAGTGAACGGACAAGAACTAATGAAAAACTGTTTTTT. It yields the protein CASSERTRTNEKLFF. Full variable domain (outside the CDR3, taken from reference TRBV25-1 and TRBJ1-4): EADIYQTPRYLVIGTGKKITLECSQTMGHDKMYWYQQDPGMELHLIHYSYGVNSTEKGDLSSESTVSRIRTEHFPLTLESARPSHTSQYLCASSERTRTNEKLFFGSGTQLSVL.

On this clonotype itself: One end of the junction fails to match germline, which may point to a read error. V usage is TRBV20-1 and J usage is TRBJ2-7, with 9 bases lining up with TRBD2. This CDR3 has 16 amino acids. CDR1 DFQATT and CDR2 SNEGSKA come from the germline V gene (reference sequence). Written as DNA, the CDR3 is TGCTGTGCTAGAGATCGGGGGCGGGAGGGCATCTACGAGCAGTACTTC. Translating gives CCARDRGREGIYEQYF.

This rearrangement joins TRBV6-1 to TRBJ1-2, with a weak D call TRBD1 (6 bases). Germline V gene lookup returns CDR1 MNHNS and CDR2 SASEGT. This CDR3 region has 13 residues. Trimming removed 5 bases at V and 5 bases at J, with 12 bases between. The CDR3: CASSMTGLYGYTF. Written as DNA, the CDR3 is TGTGCCAGCAGTATGACAGGCTTATATGGCTACACCTTC.

This clonotype came up a few times. The gene calls are TRBV7-3 and TRBJ2-2; D is unclear. The germline V and J ends were trimmed by 4 bases and 0 bases, with 21 bases remaining between them. Per the germline V gene, CDR1 is SGHTA and CDR2 is FQGTGA. This CDR3 is 19 amino acids long. The CDR3 region has the DNA TGTGCCAGCAGCTCACCGGCTTACCCGATGTTTACGAACACCGGGGAGCTGTTTTTT. Amino acids: CASSSPAYPMFTNTGELFF.

A note on this clonotype: With a much larger clone just one base away, this may be a read error. The J gene is TRBJ2-1, the V gene TRBV27; D ambiguous. This CDR3 is built from 14 residues. Deletions cut 6 bases from V and 7 bases from J, with 16 bases between. Germline CDR1 and CDR2: MNHEY and SMNVEV (reference sequence). CDR3 DNA: TGTGCCAGCAGGGGATCGGTCACCGGGAATGAGCAGTTCTTC. Amino acids: CASRGSVTGNEQFF.

This clonotype has only a few counts. This chain links TRBV7-9 with TRBJ2-7, with TRBD1 as a possible D gene (6 bases). V gave up 3 bases and J gave up 3 bases, with 12 bases separating them. The V gene's germline CDR1 is SEHNR and CDR2 FQNEAQ (reference sequence). The CDR3 extends over 14 amino acids. The CDR3: CASSLDGGDYEQYV. Written as DNA, the CDR3 is TGTGCCAGCAGCTTGGATGGGGGCGACTACGAGCAGTACGTC.

This clonotype was seen at least ten times. The chain recombines TRBV20-1 with TRBJ2-4, with 9 bases aligning to TRBD2. V lost 6 bases and J lost 3; bases outside the gene matches: 6. The CDR3 loop spans 14 amino acids. Germline CDR1 DFQATT, CDR2 SNEGSKA (reference sequence). In DNA, the CDR3 is TGCAGTGCGCCCGAGACTAGCGGCAAAAACATTCAGTACTTC. This encodes CSAPETSGKNIQYF.

This clonotype was found many times. The chain links TRBV3-1 to TRBJ2-1; no clear D gene. This CDR3 comprises 11 residues. The V and J ends lost 3 bases and 9 bases respectively, with 6 bases between them. The germline CDR1 and CDR2 sequences are LGHDT and YNNKEL (reference sequence). Here the CDR3 reads CASSHSFEQFF. The CDR3 DNA reads TGTGCCAGCAGCCATAGTTTTGAGCAGTTCTTC.